The next 17 T cell receptor beta chains were all read from a single sample in a study of blood T cell repertoires in COVID-19. The assay was immunoSEQ multiplex PCR, and TCRdb's table has in-frame clones only and misses some. This table has some 370,000 clones, around 87% appearing once. Sample: peripheral blood. The receptor set was obtained from a young woman with COVID-19, enrolled during active disease.

The rearrangement links TRBV9 to TRBJ2-5, with 8 bases matching TRBD1. V was pared by 4 bases and J by 4 bases, with 9 bases of the junction left unmatched. The length of the CDR3 is 15 residues. Germline V gives CDR1 SGDLS, CDR2 YYNGEE. CDR3 in amino acids: CASSQGAHSRETQYF. Here the CDR3 DNA reads TGTGCCAGCAGCCAGGGGGCCCATTCGAGAGAGACCCAGTACTTC. The full variable domain, completed using reference TRBV9 and TRBJ2-5, is DSGVTQTPKHLITATGQRVTLRCSPRSGDLSVYWYQQSLDQGLQFLIQYYNGEERAKGNILERFSAQQFPDLHSELNLSSLELGDSALYFCASSQGAHSRETQYFGPGTRLLVL.

The chain couples TRBV9 to TRBJ2-7; TRBD2 agrees at 13 bases. CDR1 and CDR2 (germline): SGDLS, YYNGEE. V shed 2 bases and J 4 bases; nucleotides not matched to a gene: 3. The CDR3 runs to 15 residues. In nucleotides, the CDR3 is TGTGCCAGCAGCGTCGGACTAGCGGGAGAATACGAGCAGTACTTC. Residues: CASSVGLAGEYEQYF.

The rearrangement uses TRBV10-3 and TRBJ2-3; D might be TRBD2 (5 bases). V shed 3 bases and J shed 1 base, with 11 bases lying between them. The CDR3 loop spans 15 amino acids. CDR1 and CDR2 from the germline V gene are ENHRY and SYGVKD. The CDR3 coding sequence is TGTGCCATCAGTGATGCGCCCGGGGGCACAGATACGCAGTATTTT. Its translation is CAISDAPGGTDTQYF.

V gene TRBV10-1 combines with J gene TRBJ2-2; D remains unclear. Germline-derived CDR1 and CDR2 are WNHNN and SYGVQD (reference sequence). CDR3 length: 15 residues. V lost 0 bases and J lost 3, with 8 bases in between. The DNA of the CDR3 is TGCGCCAGCAGTGAGTCGGCCCATTACACCGGGGAGCTGTTTTTT. Translation gives CASSESAHYTGELFF.

The chain carries TRBV18 and TRBJ2-7; 9 bases are shared with TRBD1. This CDR3 comprises 17 residues. Germline V gives CDR1 KGHSH, CDR2 LQKENI. Trimming at V came to 3 bases and at J to 1 base, leaving 10 bases not matched to a gene. The chain's CDR3 is CASSPLVPGQGSYEQYF. CDR3 DNA: TGTGCCAGCTCACCGCTCGTCCCGGGACAGGGATCCTACGAGCAGTACTTC.

The chain joins TRBV11-2 to TRBJ2-1; D might be TRBD2 (5 bases). CDR1 is SGHAT and CDR2 is FQNNGV in the germline V gene. The ends were cut back, 6 bases at V and 4 bases at J, with 10 bases in the middle. The CDR3 spans 13 residues. CDR3 loop: CASRSSGYNEQFF. CDR3 sequence (DNA): TGTGCCAGCAGATCCAGCGGTTACAATGAGCAGTTCTTC.

This chain uses TRBV5-4 with TRBJ2-7; the match to TRBD2 covers 12 bases. V was pared by 4 bases and J by 7 bases, with 3 bases of the junction left unmatched. This CDR3 is 13 amino acids long. CDR1 is SGHNT and CDR2 is YYREEE in the germline V gene (reference sequence). The CDR3 loop is CASSPSGRGEQYF. The CDR3 DNA is TGTGCCAGCAGCCCTAGCGGGAGGGGTGAGCAGTACTTC.

The chain uses TRBV19 and TRBJ2-5, with D possibly being TRBD2 (6 bases). The V gene lost 3 bases and the J gene lost 1 base, with 6 bases spanning the gap. The CDR3 length is 13 residues. Germline V gene lookup returns CDR1 LNHDA and CDR2 SQIVND (reference sequence). The CDR3 nucleotides are TGTGCCAGTAGTATCGGGAGCCAAGAGACCCAGTACTTC. It is translated as CASSIGSQETQYF.

The J gene is TRBJ1-6, the V gene TRBV2, with a weak D call TRBD1 (5 bases). The CDR3 consists of 15 residues. Germline V gene sequence: CDR1 SNHLY, CDR2 FYNNEI. Trimming removed 6 bases from V and 9 bases from J, with 18 bases in between. Here the CDR3 reads CASSGGTAQSSPLHF. The CDR3 DNA reads as TGTGCCAGCAGCGGAGGGACTGCCCAGAGTTCACCCCTCCACTTT. Full variable domain (remainder filled in from reference TRBV2 and TRBJ1-6): EPEVTQTPSHQVTQMGQEVILRCVPISNHLYFYWYRQILGQKVEFLVSFYNNEISEKSEIFDDQFSVERPDGSNFTLKIRSTKLEDSAMYFCASSGGTAQSSPLHFGNGTRLTVT.

The V gene is TRBV5-1, the J gene TRBJ1-1; 8 bases map to TRBD1. The CDR3 contains 14 residues. J lost 5 bases, V lost 6 bases, and 9 bases had no gene match. In germline, CDR1 is SGHRS, CDR2 YFSETQ. The CDR3 coding sequence is TGCGCCAGCACCCTTGGACAGGGTTGGACTGAAGCTTTCTTT. It yields the protein CASTLGQGWTEAFF.

The chain couples TRBV5-1 to TRBJ2-1, with 13 bases identical to TRBD2. There are 15 residues in the CDR3. CDR1 is SGHRS and CDR2 is YFSETQ in the germline V gene. The J segment lost 8 bases and the V segment lost 7 bases, leaving 9 bases of the junction unmatched. DNA of the CDR3: TGCGCCAGCGGCGAACTAGCGGGAGGGATTGATGAGCAGTTCTTC. Protein: CASGELAGGIDEQFF.

The J gene is TRBJ1-6, the V gene TRBV6-5; D is possibly TRBD1 (6 bases). This CDR3 region has 13 residues. Trimming stripped 11 bases from V and 6 bases from J, with 14 bases between. In germline, CDR1 is MNHEY, CDR2 SVGAGI. The CDR3 reads CACGRGGNSPLHF. The CDR3 DNA reads as TGTGCCTGCGGCCGAGGGGGTAATTCACCCCTCCACTTT.

A single count supports this clone. This rearrangement joins TRBV4-3 to TRBJ2-3; 7 positions match TRBD2. Germline V lookup: CDR1 LGHNA, CDR2 YSLEER. This CDR3 has 17 amino acids. Unmatched junction bases numbered 8, after V lost 0 bases and J lost 2 bases. CDR3 DNA: TGCGCCAGCAGCCAAGATTGGGCGGGAGTTAACACAGATACGCAGTATTTT. Protein: CASSQDWAGVNTDTQYF.

This chain joins TRBV15 and TRBJ2-1; 13 positions match TRBD2. CDR1 is LNHNV and CDR2 is YYDKDF in the germline V gene (reference sequence). The CDR3 totals 16 residues. V was clipped by 3 bases and J by 10 bases; unmatched bases: 9. CDR3 in amino acids: CATSRGTSGIRLEQFF. The CDR3 DNA reads as TGTGCCACCAGCAGGGGGACTAGCGGGATCCGCTTAGAGCAGTTCTTC.

V usage is TRBV24-1 and J usage is TRBJ2-3, with 8 bases fitting TRBD2. J gave up 5 bases and V 2 bases, and 8 bases lay outside the gene matches. The CDR3 extends over 16 amino acids. The germline CDR1 and CDR2 sequences are KGHDR and SFDVKD. The CDR3 reads CATSDSRAGAVDTQYF. The CDR3 coding sequence is TGTGCCACCAGTGATTCCAGAGCGGGAGCAGTAGATACGCAGTATTTT.

CDR3 amino acids: CASSSSGTGPSEQYF. The CDR3 coding sequence is TGTGCCAGCAGTTCCTCCGGGACAGGCCCTAGTGAGCAGTACTTC. V and J are TRBV28 and TRBJ2-7, with 8 bases aligning to TRBD1. The CDR3 covers 15 residues. From germline, CDR1 is MDHEN and CDR2 SYDVKM. V lost 4 bases and J lost 7; bases outside the gene matches: 12.

The chain joins TRBV10-1 to TRBJ1-1, with 7 positions matching TRBD1. Germline loops: CDR1 WNHNN, CDR2 SYGVQD (reference sequence). Unmatched junction bases numbered 2, after V lost 5 bases and J lost 5 bases. This CDR3 comprises 12 residues. CDR3 protein: CASSTGDTEAFF. CDR3 nucleotides: TGCGCCAGCAGTACAGGGGATACTGAAGCTTTCTTT.